The 17 T cell receptor beta chains below come from one sample, sequenced in a study of cytomegalovirus exposure and HLA in healthy donors (dated by TCRdb to the late 2010s). Library method: the immunoSEQ multiplex PCR assay. Imported from immuneACCESS, the table was reduced by TCRdb to in-frame sequences with V and J called. These copies leave out some clones; in studies compared against another copy, an unresolved V gene accounts for under half, and the cause of the remainder is not known. The sample records approximately 210,000 clones, almost 90% of which are singletons. About 3% of the sample belongs to the ten largest clones. Sequencing used PBMCs. These receptors all stem from a woman younger than 30 in good health and CMV-seronegative.

This chain connects TRBV5-1 to TRBJ2-1; 12 positions agree with TRBD2. This CDR3 spans 18 amino acids. V lost 0 bases, J lost 5 bases, and 9 bases stayed unmatched. Germline V lookup: CDR1 SGHRS, CDR2 YFSETQ. CDR3 protein: CASSLDPWTSGIDNEQFF. The DNA of the CDR3 is TGCGCCAGCAGCTTGGACCCTTGGACTAGCGGGATAGACAATGAGCAGTTCTTC.

This clone was counted only a few times. The chain has TRBV2 and TRBJ1-5; 8 positions agree with TRBD1. The length of the CDR3 is 16 residues. Germline CDR1 SNHLY, CDR2 FYNNEI. The V and J ends lost 0 bases and 9 bases, in that order; junction bases with no gene match: 10. In DNA form, the CDR3 reads TGTGCCAGCAGTGAAGCGTTAGGACAGGGATCTGGGCCCCAGCATTTT. Its protein is CASSEALGQGSGPQHF.

V gene TRBV4-1 combines with J gene TRBJ2-5, with a weak D call TRBD1 (6 bases). The CDR3 loop spans 14 amino acids. Deletions cut 0 bases from V and 9 bases from J, with 14 bases between. Germline loops: CDR1 MGHRA, CDR2 YSYEKL. The CDR3 DNA is TGCGCCAGCAGCCAAGAGGGGGAAGGGGGATCCCAGTACTTC. Its protein product is CASSQEGEGGSQYF.

The CDR3 loop reads CASSESGTAYNEQFF. CDR3 nucleotides: TGCGCCAGCAGCGAGTCAGGGACAGCTTACAATGAGCAGTTCTTC. This rearrangement joins TRBV5-1 to TRBJ2-1, with TRBD1 matching over 7 bases. The CDR3 covers 15 residues. Germline V gives CDR1 SGHRS, CDR2 YFSETQ. Losses at the gene ends were 4 bases for V and 4 bases for J; bases not matched to a gene: 8.

This chain links TRBV11-2 with TRBJ2-3; TRBD2 aligns across 9 bases. The V gene's germline CDR1 is SGHAT and CDR2 FQNNGV. The CDR3 is 15 residues long. V dropped 2 bases and J dropped 6; count of bases not matched to a gene: 6. The CDR3 region is CASSLSASGTDTQYF. CDR3 coding DNA: TGTGCCAGCAGCTTATCGGCTAGCGGGACGGATACGCAGTATTTT.

The chain has TRBV4-1 and TRBJ2-3; the match to TRBD2 covers 8 bases. With V trimmed by 4 bases and J by 8 bases, 2 bases remained unmatched. The CDR3 runs 12 residues. Germline loops: CDR1 MGHRA, CDR2 YSYEKL. The CDR3 nucleotides read TGCGCCAGCAGCCCCGGACTAGCTACGCAGTATTTT. Translated: CASSPGLATQYF.

The chain links TRBV2 to TRBJ2-6, with 9 bases identical to TRBD2. This CDR3 spans 16 amino acids. J was trimmed by 0 bases and V by 9 bases; bases with no gene match: 6. Germline loops: CDR1 SNHLY, CDR2 FYNNEI. CDR3 nucleotides: TGTGCCAGAGTGACTAGCGGACTCTCTGGGGCCAACGTCCTGACTTTC. Translating gives CARVTSGLSGANVLTF.

This chain links TRBV10-1 with TRBJ2-7, with D possibly being TRBD1 (6 bases). There are 14 residues in the CDR3. The germline V gene encodes CDR1 WNHNN and CDR2 SYGVQD (reference sequence). Trimming stripped 4 bases from V and 3 bases from J, with 13 bases between. CDR3 bases: TGCGCCAGCAGTGGCCAGGGACATTGCTACGAGCAGTACTTC. This sequence encodes CASSGQGHCYEQYF.

This clone was detected only once. The V gene is TRBV28, the J gene TRBJ2-3; 7 bases align to TRBD1. Looked up from germline, CDR1 is MDHEN and CDR2 is SYDVKM. CDR3 length: 15 amino acids. J was trimmed by 5 bases and V by 4 bases; bases with no gene match: 9. CDR3 coding DNA: TGTGCCAGCAGTTCGATTAGGGGGCTCTTAGATACGCAGTATTTT. Its protein product is CASSSIRGLLDTQYF.

This clone showed up just a few times. V and J are TRBV27 and TRBJ2-2; D not certain. This CDR3 contains 12 residues. Trimming stripped 6 bases from V and 9 bases from J, with 11 bases between. Looked up from germline, CDR1 is MNHEY and CDR2 is SMNVEV (reference sequence). The CDR3 reads CASSSLSRELFF. The CDR3 DNA reads TGTGCCAGCAGCTCTTTGAGTCGGGAGCTGTTTTTT.

In nucleotides, the CDR3 is TGTGCCTCCAGCGGGCCGATGGGCGGGGCCCAGTACTTC. As protein: CASSGPMGGAQYF. V is TRBV9 and J is TRBJ2-5; maybe TRBD2 (6 bases). The length of the CDR3 is 13 residues. Germline-derived CDR1 and CDR2 are SGDLS and YYNGEE. V was pared by 10 bases and J by 9 bases, with 22 bases between. The entire variable domain, with the rest obtained from reference TRBV9 and TRBJ2-5, is as follows: DSGVTQTPKHLITATGQRVTLRCSPRSGDLSVYWYQQSLDQGLQFLIQYYNGEERAKGNILERFSAQQFPDLHSELNLSSLELGDSALYFCASSGPMGGAQYFGPGTRLLVL.

The CDR3 region has the DNA TGTGCCAGCAGCTTGACTAGCAGAACCGGGGAGCTGTTTTTT. Residues: CASSLTSRTGELFF. The rearrangement joins TRBV7-2 to TRBJ2-2, with 7 bases aligning to TRBD2. Germline trimming cut 3 bases from V and 5 bases from J; bases unmatched to any gene: 3. Germline assignment: CDR1 SGHTA and CDR2 FQGNSA. This CDR3 has 14 residues.

The chain employs TRBV28 and TRBJ2-1; D not resolved. The CDR3 is made up of 15 amino acids. CDR1 is MDHEN and CDR2 is SYDVKM in the germline V gene. V was clipped by 2 bases and J by 13 bases, with 21 bases between them. CDR3 region: CASSLIGRRISNQFF. Here the CDR3 DNA reads TGTGCCAGCAGTTTAATTGGCAGGCGCATTTCAAACCAGTTCTTC.

V gene TRBV29-1 combines with J gene TRBJ1-4; possible D gene TRBD1, 5 bases. Germline assignment: CDR1 SQVTM and CDR2 ANQGSEA. CDR3 length equals 13 residues. The DNA of the CDR3 is TGCAGTTATGTGGAGGGGACGAGGGAAAAACTGTTTTTT. Its protein is CSYVEGTREKLFF.

This clone was recorded only once. V usage is TRBV28 and J usage is TRBJ2-6, with D uncertain. The CDR3 spans 13 residues. Per the germline V gene, CDR1 is MDHEN and CDR2 is SYDVKM. Trimming pared 8 bases from V and 4 bases from J, leaving 9 bases between. This CDR3 reads CASVASGANVLTF. The CDR3 DNA is TGTGCCAGCGTGGCTTCAGGGGCCAACGTCCTGACTTTC.

The CDR3 region is CASSPILTTNYGYTF. The DNA of the CDR3 is TGTGCCAGCAGCCCCATACTGACTACTAACTATGGCTACACCTTC. The chain uses TRBV27 and TRBJ1-2; D is undetermined. Germline assignment: CDR1 MNHEY and CDR2 SMNVEV (reference sequence). With 6 bases removed from V and 0 bases from J, the gap between germline ends came to 14 bases. CDR3 length: 15 amino acids.

Written as DNA, the CDR3 is TGCGCCAGCAGCTTGGACGGACAGGGGTTCTATGGCTACACCTTC. This codes for CASSLDGQGFYGYTF. The chain has TRBV5-1 and TRBJ1-2, with 9 bases lining up with TRBD1. This CDR3 is 15 amino acids long. The V gene end was trimmed by 0 bases and the J gene end by 4 bases; junction bases not matched to a gene: 4. Looked up from germline, CDR1 is SGHRS and CDR2 is YFSETQ.